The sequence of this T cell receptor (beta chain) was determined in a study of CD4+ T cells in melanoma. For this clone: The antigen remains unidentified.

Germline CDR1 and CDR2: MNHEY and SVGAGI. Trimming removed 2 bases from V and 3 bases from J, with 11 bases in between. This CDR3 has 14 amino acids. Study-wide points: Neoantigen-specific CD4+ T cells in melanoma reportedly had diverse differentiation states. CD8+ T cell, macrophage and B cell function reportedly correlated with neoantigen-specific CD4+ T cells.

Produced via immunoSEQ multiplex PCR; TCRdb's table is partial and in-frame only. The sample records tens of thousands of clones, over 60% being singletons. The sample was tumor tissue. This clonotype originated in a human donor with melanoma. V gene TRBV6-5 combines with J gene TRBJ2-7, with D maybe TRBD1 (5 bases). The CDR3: CASSYGAVNYEQYF. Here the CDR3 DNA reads TGTGCCAGCAGTTACGGGGCGGTCAACTACGAGCAGTACTTC.